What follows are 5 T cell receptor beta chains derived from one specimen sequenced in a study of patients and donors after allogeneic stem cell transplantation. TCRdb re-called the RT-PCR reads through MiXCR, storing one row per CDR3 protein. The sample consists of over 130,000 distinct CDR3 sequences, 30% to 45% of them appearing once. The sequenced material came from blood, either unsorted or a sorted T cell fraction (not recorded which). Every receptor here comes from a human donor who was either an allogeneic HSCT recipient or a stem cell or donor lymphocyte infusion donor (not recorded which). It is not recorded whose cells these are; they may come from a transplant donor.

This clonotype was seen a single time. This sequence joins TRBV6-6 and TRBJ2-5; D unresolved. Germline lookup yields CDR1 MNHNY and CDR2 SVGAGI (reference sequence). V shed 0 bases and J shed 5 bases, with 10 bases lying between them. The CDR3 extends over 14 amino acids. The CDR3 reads CASSYSGVFETQYF. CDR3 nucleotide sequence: TGTGCCAGCAGTTACTCGGGCGTCTTCGAGACCCAGTACTTC.

The CDR3 coding sequence is TGTGCCAGCAGTGACAGGGGCCCCAATAATTCACCCCTCCACTTT. This sequence encodes CASSDRGPNNSPLHF. The genes are TRBV25-1 and TRBJ1-6; the D gene is possibly TRBD1 (6 bases). The CDR3 runs to 15 residues. Germline CDR1 is MGHDK and CDR2 is SYGVNS. V was shortened by 3 bases and J by 5 bases, with 11 bases between the two germline ends. Drawing the rest from reference TRBV25-1 and TRBJ1-6, the complete variable domain is EADIYQTPRYLVIGTGKKITLECSQTMGHDKMYWYQQDPGMELHLIHYSYGVNSTEKGDLSSESTVSRIRTEHFPLTLESARPSHTSQYLCASSDRGPNNSPLHFGNGTRLTVT.

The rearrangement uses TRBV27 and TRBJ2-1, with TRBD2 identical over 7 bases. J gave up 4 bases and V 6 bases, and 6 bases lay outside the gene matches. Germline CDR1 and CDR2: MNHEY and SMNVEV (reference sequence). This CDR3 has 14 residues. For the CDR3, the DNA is TGTGCCAGCAGGTACCGGGGGGTTTACAATGAGCAGTTCTTC. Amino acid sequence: CASRYRGVYNEQFF.

CDR3 coding DNA: TGTGCCAGCAGTGAGCACCCGAACACTGAAGCTTTCTTT. Its translation: CASSEHPNTEAFF. The chain is built from TRBV2 and TRBJ1-1; unclear D gene. Trimming removed 3 bases from V and 1 base from J, with 6 bases in between. CDR1 is SNHLY and CDR2 is FYNNEI in the germline V gene. This CDR3 contains 13 residues.

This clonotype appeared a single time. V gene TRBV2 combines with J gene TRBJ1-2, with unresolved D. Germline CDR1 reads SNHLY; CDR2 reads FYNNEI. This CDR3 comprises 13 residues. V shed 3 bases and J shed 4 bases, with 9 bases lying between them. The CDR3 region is CASSEEGAYGYTF. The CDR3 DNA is TGTGCCAGCAGTGAGGAGGGAGCCTATGGCTACACCTTC.